This is a list of T cell receptor beta chains from one sample in a study of blood T cell repertoires in COVID-19. Only in-frame clones appear in the TCRdb table, and some are missing; sequencing was by immunoSEQ multiplex PCR. The profile shows some 300,000 clones, about 82% of them singletons. The sample comprised peripheral blood. These receptors were taken from a woman between 50 and 59 years old with active or convalescent COVID-19. Both conserved end residues are part of each CDR3. The D gene is left open where the match is weak. Size tells how often a clone was seen (once, few, many) or the class of an expanded clone, and some rows leave it out.

size	D	V	J	DNA	CDR3
NA	TRBD1	TRBV27	TRBJ1-6	TGTGCCAGCAGTTTATTTGGGACAGGGTCCTATAATTCACCCCTCCACTTT	CASSLFGTGSYNSPLHF
NA	NA	TRBV4-1	TRBJ1-6	TGCGCCAGCAGCCAACGGGGAGTGGGTTCACCCCTCCACTTT	CASSQRGVGSPLHF
NA	TRBD1	TRBV5-8	TRBJ1-4	TGTGCCAGCACCCGGAACAGGGGGCGATTTTATAAGGGTGGAAAACTGTTTTTT	CASTRNRGRFYKGGKLFF
NA	TRBD2	TRBV4-1	TRBJ2-7	TGCGCCAGCAGCCTCCAAGGGGTAGCGGGACTTCTTAGCTACGAGCAGTACTTC	CASSLQGVAGLLSYEQYF
NA	NA	TRBV18	TRBJ1-5	TGTGCCAGCTCACCAAGTGAGGAGGGCGCCTCCAATCAGCCCCAGCATTTT	CASSPSEEGASNQPQHF
NA	NA	TRBV9	TRBJ2-3	TGTGCCAGCAGCGTAGAAGCAGGTCCGACCCCCACAGATACGCAGTATTTT	CASSVEAGPTPTDTQYF
NA	NA	TRBV25-1	TRBJ2-5	TGTGCCAGCAGTGAATCCAGGGCAATGGAGACCCAGTACTTC	CASSESRAMETQYF
NA	NA	TRBV7-9	TRBJ2-4	TGTGCCAGCAGCTTAGAGGGGATCGGCATTCAGTACTTC	CASSLEGIGIQYF
NA	TRBD2	TRBV10-2	TRBJ2-7	TGCGCCAGCAGTGGCGCTAGCGGGAGTTCGAACTACGAGCAGTACTTC	CASSGASGSSNYEQYF
NA	TRBD1	TRBV7-2	TRBJ1-1	TGTGCCAGCAGCTTATGGGACAGGGCGACTGAAGCTTTCTTT	CASSLWDRATEAFF
NA	NA	TRBV7-9	TRBJ2-3	TGTGCCAGCAGCTATCGAAGGAGGAGCACAGATACGCAGTATTTT	CASSYRRRSTDTQYF
NA	TRBD2	TRBV19	TRBJ2-4	TGTGCCAGTAGTTCCGGCCTAGCGGGAGGGCTTGCCAAAAACATTCAGTACTTC	CASSSGLAGGLAKNIQYF
NA	TRBD2	TRBV19	TRBJ2-1	TGTGCCAGTAGTATACGGGGGAGGGCCGGGTTGGAGTACTACAATGAGCAGTTCTTC	CASSIRGRAGLEYYNEQFF
once	NA	TRBV24-1	TRBJ1-3	TGTGCCACCAGTGATTTCGACACCATATATTTT	CATSDFDTIYF
once	TRBD1	TRBV11-2	TRBJ1-5	TGTGCCAGCAGCTTAGACGCGGGACAGCATCAGCCCCAGCATTTT	CASSLDAGQHQPQHF
NA	TRBD1	TRBV19	TRBJ1-5	TGTGCCAGTGGTTCGACAGGGGGTCTGCCCCAGCATTTT	CASGSTGGLPQHF
NA	TRBD2	TRBV7-9	TRBJ2-3	TGTGCCAGCAGCTCAGGGACTAGCGGCCTCGGAGATACGCAGTATTTT	CASSSGTSGLGDTQYF
NA	NA	TRBV4-2	TRBJ2-1	TGTGCCAGCAGCCAAGCTTTAACTCCCGCCAATGAGCAGTTCTTC	CASSQALTPANEQFF
many	NA	TRBV25-1	TRBJ2-2	TGTGCCAGCAGTGAAACTGCGAACACCGGGGAGCTGTTTTTT	CASSETANTGELFF
NA	TRBD2	TRBV29-1	TRBJ2-2	TGCAGCGTTGGCCTAGCGGGAGGAGGCACCGGGGAGCTGTTTTTT	CSVGLAGGGTGELFF
NA	NA	TRBV20-1	TRBJ2-7	TGCAGTGCTAGAAAGGAGTACGAGCAGTACTTC	CSARKEYEQYF
NA	TRBD1	TRBV2	TRBJ1-2	TGTGCCAGCAGGGGGACTACAGGGGGGAAGGGCTACACCTTC	CASRGTTGGKGYTF
many	TRBD2	TRBV7-9	TRBJ2-1	TGTGCCAGCAGCTTCATGGGTTGGGAGGGCCTCTACAATGAGCAGTTCTTC	CASSFMGWEGLYNEQFF
NA	NA	TRBV10-3	TRBJ2-1	TGTGCCATCAGTGGGGGGGTATCCTACAATGAGCAGTTCTTC	CAISGGVSYNEQFF
NA	TRBD2	TRBV27	TRBJ2-5	TGTGCCAGCAGTTTAGGAATAGCGGGAACTTGGGAGACCCAGTACTTC	CASSLGIAGTWETQYF
NA	TRBD1	TRBV12-5	TRBJ1-5	TGTGCTAGTGGTCCGACAGGGAAAGGCAATCAGCCCCAGCATTTT	CASGPTGKGNQPQHF
NA	TRBD1	TRBV19	TRBJ2-2	TGTGCCAGTAGTCCCCGGACAGGGGGGATCGGGGAGCTGTTTTTT	CASSPRTGGIGELFF
NA	TRBD2	TRBV14	TRBJ2-5	TGTGCCAGCAGCCAAGTAGGGTCGCTAGCGGGATCGGTGGAGACCCAGTACTTC	CASSQVGSLAGSVETQYF
few	TRBD1	TRBV4-2	TRBJ1-1	TGTGCCAGCAGCCCACGGACAGGGGGCTTGGCTGAAGCTTTCTTT	CASSPRTGGLAEAFF
NA	NA	TRBV6-5	TRBJ1-4	TGTGCCAGCACCGAATCCCACTGGAATGAAAAACTGTTTTTT	CASTESHWNEKLFF
NA	NA	TRBV6-1	TRBJ2-5	TGTGCCAGCAGTGAAAGCCGTCCCTTAAAGGAGACCCAGTACTTC	CASSESRPLKETQYF
NA	TRBD1	TRBV6-5	TRBJ1-2	TGTGCCAGCACCCAGGACAGGGGGTCGGACGGCTACACCTTC	CASTQDRGSDGYTF
NA	TRBD1	TRBV3-1/TRBV3-2	TRBJ2-5	TGTGCCAGCAGCATCGGGCAGGGGGCCATGGAGACCCAGTACTTC	CASSIGQGAMETQYF
NA	TRBD1	TRBV6-6	TRBJ1-2	TGTGCCAGCAGTTTTCGAGGGGGCCCCAACTATGGCTACACCTTC	CASSFRGGPNYGYTF
once	TRBD2	TRBV9	TRBJ2-1	TGTGCCAGCAGCCCCCAGGGAGGGGCAGTTTTCGATGAGCAGTTCTTC	CASSPQGGAVFDEQFF
once	NA	TRBV27	TRBJ2-5	TGTGCCAGCAGTTTATCGGGCCCCATACCCGGACAGTTTATTCAAGAGACCCAGTACTTC	CASSLSGPIPGQFIQETQYF
NA	TRBD1	TRBV18	TRBJ1-6	TGTGCCAGCTCACCGGACAGGACGAATTCACCCCTCCACTTT	CASSPDRTNSPLHF
NA	TRBD2	TRBV6-6	TRBJ2-3	TGTGCCAGCAGTGCGACTAGCGGGGGGAGAGATACGCAGTATTTT	CASSATSGGRDTQYF
NA	TRBD2	TRBV27	TRBJ2-2	TGTGCCAGCAGTGGGACTAGCGGGAGAACCGGGGAGCTGTTTTTT	CASSGTSGRTGELFF
NA	NA	TRBV2	TRBJ1-1	TGTGCCAGCAGTGAATACAGGGTCGGCACTGAAGCTTTCTTT	CASSEYRVGTEAFF
NA	TRBD1	TRBV14	TRBJ2-3	TGTGCCAGCAGCGGACAGGTCACAGATACGCAGTATTTT	CASSGQVTDTQYF
many	NA	TRBV10-2	TRBJ1-1	TGCGCCAGCAGCTTGCAGGGATCGAACACTGAAGCTTTCTTT	CASSLQGSNTEAFF
NA	NA	TRBV5-1	TRBJ2-2	TGCGCCAGCAGCTTCGTAGCGTCTGCGAACACCGGGGAGCTGTTTTTT	CASSFVASANTGELFF
NA	NA	TRBV3-1/TRBV3-2	TRBJ2-2	TGTGCCAGCAGCCTTAACCGGGGGACCACCGGGGAGCTGTTTTTT	CASSLNRGTTGELFF
once	NA	TRBV5-4	TRBJ2-3	TGTGCCAGCAGCTTGGAGCAGAGGGCTAGCACAGATACGCAGTATTTT	CASSLEQRASTDTQYF
NA	TRBD1	TRBV10-3	TRBJ2-3	TGTGCCATCAGTGAGCCTCGGGACAGCAACACAGATACGCAGTATTTT	CAISEPRDSNTDTQYF
NA	NA	TRBV6-1	TRBJ2-2	TGTGCCAGCAGTGAAGTTCGGGGGAGTGTCGGGGAGCTGTTTTTT	CASSEVRGSVGELFF
NA	NA	TRBV7-8	TRBJ2-7	TGTGCCAGCAGCCCGCTTGTGGAGGGGCCCTACGAGCAGTACTTC	CASSPLVEGPYEQYF
NA	TRBD1	TRBV5-1	TRBJ2-5	TGCGCCAGCAGCACGACGGACAGGGGGTCGCAAGAGACCCAGTACTTC	CASSTTDRGSQETQYF
NA	NA	TRBV24-1	TRBJ2-1	TGTGCCACCAGTGATTCGGACAGCCCCTACAATGAGCAGTTCTTC	CATSDSDSPYNEQFF
NA	TRBD1	TRBV28	TRBJ1-5	TGTGCCAGCAGTTACTATGGACAGGGGGTGGGCCAGCCCCAGCATTTT	CASSYYGQGVGQPQHF
NA	NA	TRBV5-8	TRBJ2-1	TGTGCCAGCAGCAGGGCCAAGGGGTCCTACAATGAGCAGTTCTTC	CASSRAKGSYNEQFF
NA	NA	TRBV6-5	TRBJ1-5	TGTGCCAGCAAACCACCTGGACTGCCCAATCAGCCCCAGCATTTT	CASKPPGLPNQPQHF
NA	TRBD2	TRBV4-1	TRBJ2-1	TGCGCCAGCAGCCATCCTACTAGCGGGAGGCGGAATGAGCAGTTCTTC	CASSHPTSGRRNEQFF